This entry lists 30 T cell receptor beta chains sequenced from one sample in a study of T cell repertoires in cytomegalovirus infection. TCRdb analysed the reads with MiXCR anew, one entry per CDR3 protein. The sample lists about 140,000 distinct CDR3 sequences; roughly 6.5% were seen once. The sample consisted of PBMCs. The origin of the receptors is a human donor in good health (CMV status not recorded). Some clones in this sample may be carry-over from other donors' samples.

Ten or more counts support this clonotype. This CDR3 reads CASSPPLLRGHTEAFF. The CDR3 nucleotides read TGTGCCAGCAGCCCGCCGCTTTTACGGGGCCACACTGAAGCTTTCTTT. V gene TRBV7-6 combines with J gene TRBJ1-1; D possibly corresponds to TRBD1 (5 bases). CDR3 length: 16 residues. The germline V gene encodes CDR1 SGHVS and CDR2 FNYEAQ. V lost 5 bases to trimming and J lost 3 bases, with 19 bases between them.

This clonotype was seen repeatedly, ten times or more. This sequence joins TRBV19 and TRBJ2-3; tentatively, D is TRBD1 (5 bases). V was cut by 4 bases and J by 6 bases, with 11 bases left in between. CDR3 length: 13 amino acids. Germline CDR1 is LNHDA and CDR2 is SQIVND (reference sequence). CDR3 loop: CASSKGLPDTQYF. The CDR3 coding sequence is TGTGCCAGTAGTAAGGGGCTCCCGGATACGCAGTATTTT.

This clonotype was counted many times. For the CDR3, the DNA is TGTGCCAGCGGGGATATGAGGACAGGGACGAACACTGAAGCTTTCTTT. Its translation is CASGDMRTGTNTEAFF. This chain joins TRBV28 and TRBJ1-1; 8 nucleotides align to TRBD1. J was trimmed by 1 base and V by 8 bases; bases with no gene match: 12. CDR3 size: 16 residues. Germline V gives CDR1 MDHEN, CDR2 SYDVKM.

This clonotype was counted ten times or more. The rearrangement links TRBV7-2 to TRBJ2-4; D is tentatively TRBD1 or TRBD2 (5 bases each). The CDR3 contains 16 residues. From germline, CDR1 is SGHTA and CDR2 FQGNSA. Trimming cost V 5 bases and J 7 bases, with 21 bases left between them. This chain's CDR3 is CASSPKRELKGNIQYF. As DNA, the CDR3 is TGTGCCAGCAGCCCCAAAAGGGAGTTAAAGGGGAACATTCAGTACTTC.

This clonotype was recorded many times. The chain couples TRBV20-1 to TRBJ1-2, with TRBD1 as a possible D gene (5 bases). Trimming left V 0 bases short and J 4 bases short, with 12 bases between. Germline CDR1 DFQATT, CDR2 SNEGSKA (reference sequence). This CDR3 has 14 residues. DNA for the CDR3: TGCAGTGCTAGAGATCCTGGCCAGGGCTATGGCTACACCTTC. It encodes CSARDPGQGYGYTF.

This clonotype was recorded many times. The rearrangement joins TRBV28 to TRBJ2-4, with D perhaps being TRBD1 or TRBD2 (5 bases each). Trimming shortened V by 4 bases and J by 8 bases, and 15 bases separated the two germline ends. Per germline, CDR1 MDHEN and CDR2 SYDVKM. CDR3 length: 14 amino acids. CDR3 sequence: CASSSGQGGDIQYF. The DNA of the CDR3 is TGTGCCAGCAGTTCGGGGCAGGGTGGCGACATTCAGTACTTC.

This clonotype came up many times. The genes are TRBV19 and TRBJ1-6; D unclear. The length of the CDR3 is 15 residues. V lost 5 bases to trimming and J lost 7 bases, with 15 bases between them. Germline V gene lookup returns CDR1 LNHDA and CDR2 SQIVND (reference sequence). The CDR3 protein is CASSAPLGRNSPLHF. As DNA, the CDR3 is TGTGCCAGTAGTGCACCACTGGGTCGGAATTCACCCCTCCACTTT.

This clonotype was picked up a small number of times. The rearrangement links TRBV12-3 or TRBV12-4 to TRBJ1-4; no clear D. CDR3 length: 13 residues. Between the trimmed V and J ends, which lost 7 bases and 6 bases, there was a span of 12 bases. This CDR3 reads CASNSEWDEKLFF. The CDR3 DNA sequence: TGTGCCAGCAATTCGGAGTGGGATGAAAAACTGTTTTTT.

At least ten counts were recorded for this clonotype. V and J are TRBV7-9 and TRBJ2-5, with 11 positions matching TRBD2. The CDR3 spans 15 residues. Germline V gene sequence: CDR1 SEHNR, CDR2 FQNEAQ (reference sequence). Losses at the gene ends were 1 base for V and 3 bases for J; bases not matched to a gene: 1. The CDR3 sequence: CASSLGGLAEETQYF. The CDR3 DNA follows: TGTGCCAGCAGCTTAGGGGGACTAGCGGAAGAGACCCAGTACTTC.

This clonotype was observed many times. This sequence joins TRBV3-1 and TRBJ2-7, with a tentative D call TRBD2 (7 bases). Looked up from germline, CDR1 is LGHDT and CDR2 is YNNKEL (reference sequence). The CDR3 contains 18 residues. Trimming pared 4 bases from V and 0 bases from J, leaving 22 bases between. The CDR3 sequence: CASSPGAGGPTSSYEQYF. CDR3 coding DNA: TGTGCCAGCAGCCCGGGAGCCGGGGGGCCGACTAGCTCCTACGAGCAGTACTTC.

This clonotype came up many times. The chain is built from TRBV7-2 and TRBJ2-1; tentatively, D is TRBD2 (5 bases). In germline, CDR1 is SGHTA, CDR2 FQGNSA. The CDR3 is 14 residues long. With 5 bases removed from V and 1 base from J, the gap between germline ends came to 9 bases. CDR3 in DNA: TGTGCCAGCAGCGCGACTATTTCCTACAATGAGCAGTTCTTC. Translation gives CASSATISYNEQFF.

This clonotype was recorded a few times. V is TRBV9 and J is TRBJ1-4; D gene unclear. The V gene's germline CDR1 is SGDLS and CDR2 YYNGEE. The V and J ends lost 0 bases and 3 bases respectively, with 18 bases between them. The CDR3 sequence is 18 residues long. As DNA, the CDR3 is TGTGCCAGCAGCGTAGAAGACGGCAGCCAACGGCCTAATGAAAAACTGTTTTTT. The encoded protein is CASSVEDGSQRPNEKLFF.

V usage is TRBV10-3 and J usage is TRBJ2-7; no firm D call. Germline CDR1 is ENHRY and CDR2 is SYGVKD. With 6 bases removed from V and 6 bases from J, the gap between germline ends came to 15 bases. The CDR3 consists of 13 residues. The CDR3 is CAIRGDGSGEQYF. The DNA for the CDR3 is TGTGCCATCAGGGGTGACGGCTCGGGCGAGCAGTACTTC.

This clonotype was recorded at least ten times. The chain recombines TRBV27 with TRBJ2-1; 7 nucleotides align to TRBD2. With 8 bases clipped from V and 0 bases from J, the junction kept 7 bases outside the gene matches. This CDR3 has 15 residues. Germline V CDR1 and CDR2: MNHEY, SMNVEV (reference sequence). The CDR3 here is CASFQGGPSYNEQFF. In DNA, the CDR3 is TGTGCCAGCTTCCAGGGAGGGCCCTCCTACAATGAGCAGTTCTTC.

Ten or more counts support this clonotype. The genes are TRBV12-3 or TRBV12-4 and TRBJ1-4, with 12 bases fitting TRBD1. This CDR3 is built from 15 residues. With 4 bases clipped from V and 8 bases from J, the junction kept 5 bases outside the gene matches. CDR3 sequence: CASSSGQGAGEKLFF. In DNA, the CDR3 is TGTGCCAGCAGTTCGGGACAGGGGGCTGGGGAAAAACTGTTTTTT.

The V and J genes are TRBV11-3 and TRBJ2-2, with 8 positions matching TRBD1. The V gene's germline CDR1 is SGHNT and CDR2 YENEEA. This CDR3 has 15 residues. The junction had 9 bases not matched to a gene; V was cut back by 6 bases and J by 6 bases. The CDR3 DNA reads TGTGCCAGCAGTCCCGGACAGGGTGAACCCGGGGAGCTGTTTTTT. Protein: CASSPGQGEPGELFF.

This clonotype was seen a few times. The V call is TRBV5-6, the J call TRBJ1-6; the match to TRBD1 covers 7 bases. Germline values: CDR1 SGHDT, CDR2 YYEEEE. CDR3 size: 14 residues. V lost 2 bases and J lost 10; bases outside the gene matches: 6. In nucleotides, the CDR3 is TGTGCCAGCAGCTTTGGTAGGGGGCAGTCACCCCTCCACTTT. Translated: CASSFGRGQSPLHF. Full variable domain (missing parts from reference TRBV5-6 and TRBJ1-6): DAGVTQSPTHLIKTRGQQVTLRCSPKSGHDTVSWYQQALGQGPQFIFQYYEEEERQRGNFPDRFSGHQFPNYSSELNVNALLLGDSALYLCASSFGRGQSPLHFGNGTRLTVT.

This clonotype occurred a few times. CDR3 in DNA: TGTGCCAGCAGTTTCCCGACAGCCCAAGAGACCCAGTACTTC. Translation: CASSFPTAQETQYF. The V gene is TRBV12-3 or TRBV12-4, the J gene TRBJ2-5; D perhaps matches TRBD1 (5 bases). With 3 bases removed from V and 1 base from J, the gap between germline ends came to 9 bases. The CDR3 runs 14 residues.

This clonotype occurred many times. The chain couples TRBV11-1 to TRBJ2-5; 7 nucleotides line up with TRBD1. The CDR3 extends over 14 amino acids. V shed 5 bases and J 2 bases; nucleotides not matched to a gene: 5. CDR1 and CDR2 from the germline V gene are SGHAT and FQDESV (reference sequence). The CDR3 DNA sequence: TGTGCCAGCAGCACTCGACAGGGACAAGAGACCCAGTACTTC. Translated, it gives CASSTRQGQETQYF.

This clonotype was seen a few times. V usage is TRBV6-2 or TRBV6-3 and J usage is TRBJ2-7; D is unresolved. V lost 0 bases, J lost 2 bases, and 20 bases lay in between. Per germline, CDR1 MNHEY and CDR2 SVGEGT. The CDR3 extends over 18 amino acids. CDR3 residues: CASSYSPLASSQAYEQYF. The CDR3 DNA follows: TGTGCCAGCAGTTACTCCCCCCTCGCCAGCAGCCAAGCCTACGAGCAGTACTTC.

This clonotype showed up many times. The gene calls are TRBV19 and TRBJ2-1; 9 bases are a match to TRBD1. Germline trimming cut 3 bases from V and 12 bases from J; bases unmatched to any gene: 9. The CDR3 length is 14 residues. CDR1 LNHDA and CDR2 SQIVND come from the germline V gene (reference sequence). DNA for the CDR3: TGTGCCAGTAGTATGGGGACAGGGCGAAAGGGGCAGTTCTTC. The encoded protein is CASSMGTGRKGQFF.

This clonotype came up many times. The V gene is TRBV19, the J gene TRBJ1-5; 9 positions agree with TRBD1. Germline CDR1 reads LNHDA; CDR2 reads SQIVND (reference sequence). V was clipped by 9 bases and J by 4 bases; unmatched bases: 7. This CDR3 is 14 amino acids long. This chain's CDR3 is CARGKDRGNQPQHF. The CDR3 DNA reads as TGTGCCAGGGGAAAGGACAGGGGAAATCAGCCCCAGCATTTT.

This clonotype was detected ten times or more. The genes are TRBV6-2 or TRBV6-3 and TRBJ1-2, with a tentative D call TRBD1 (6 bases). Germline CDR1 MNHEY, CDR2 SVGEGT. There are 14 residues in the CDR3. Between the trimmed V and J ends, which lost 2 bases and 6 bases, there was a span of 13 bases. CDR3 loop: CASSYAQGRDGYTF. CDR3 coding DNA: TGTGCCAGCAGTTACGCTCAGGGGAGGGATGGCTACACCTTC.

This clonotype appeared many times. The rearrangement uses TRBV6-1 and TRBJ2-5, with D perhaps being TRBD1 or TRBD2 (5 bases each). Trimming took 6 bases from V and 4 from J, leaving 18 bases between them. This CDR3 region has 15 residues. Germline CDR1 and CDR2: MNHNS and SASEGT. CDR3 in DNA: TGTGCCAGCAGCCGCGAATGGGGTGGGGGAGAGACCCAGTACTTC. This gives the protein CASSREWGGGETQYF.

This chain connects TRBV19 to TRBJ2-5; D possibly corresponds to TRBD2 (6 bases). This CDR3 contains 16 residues. Germline V lookup: CDR1 LNHDA, CDR2 SQIVND (reference sequence). Trimming removed 5 bases from V and 0 bases from J, with 16 bases in between. This CDR3 is CASSGDGSLHQETQYF. DNA for the CDR3: TGTGCCAGTAGTGGAGACGGGAGCCTCCACCAAGAGACCCAGTACTTC. Combining the CDR3 with reference TRBV19 and TRBJ2-5 gives the whole variable domain DGGITQSPKYLFRKEGQNVTLSCEQNLNHDAMYWYRQDPGQGLRLIYYSQIVNDFQKGDIAEGYSVSREKKESFPLTVTSAQKNPTAFYLCASSGDGSLHQETQYFGPGTRLLVL.

This clonotype turned up a few times. The chain employs TRBV7-6 and TRBJ2-2; 10 bases fit TRBD1. CDR3 length: 14 residues. The germline CDR1 and CDR2 sequences are SGHVS and FNYEAQ. The trim removed 6 bases at V and 6 bases at J, leaving 4 bases unmatched. The CDR3 reads CASRTGTGAGELFF. The CDR3 region has the DNA TGTGCCAGCAGAACCGGGACAGGGGCCGGGGAGCTGTTTTTT.

In this sample, this clonotype turned up many times. The chain links TRBV12-3 or TRBV12-4 to TRBJ2-1, with 11 bases identical to TRBD1. With V trimmed by 7 bases and J by 8 bases, 10 bases remained unmatched. This CDR3 has 15 amino acids. The CDR3: CASTSGQGAKDEQFF. CDR3 bases: TGTGCCAGCACCTCAGGACAGGGGGCTAAAGATGAGCAGTTCTTC.

This clonotype was counted at least ten times. This sequence joins TRBV7-2 and TRBJ1-3; no clear D. The V gene's germline CDR1 is SGHTA and CDR2 FQGNSA. V was clipped by 1 base and J by 3 bases, with 1 base between them. This CDR3 has 12 residues. The CDR3 region is CASSLVGNTIYF. In DNA, the CDR3 is TGTGCCAGCAGCTTAGTTGGAAACACCATATATTTT.

The chain carries TRBV20-1 and TRBJ2-7, with D uncertain. Germline values: CDR1 DFQATT, CDR2 SNEGSKA (reference sequence). With 0 bases removed from V and 0 bases from J, the gap between germline ends came to 18 bases. The CDR3 consists of 17 residues. CDR3 sequence (DNA): TGCAGTGCTAGAGATCAAGGGCTTGACCTGATCTCCTACGAGCAGTACTTC. As protein: CSARDQGLDLISYEQYF.

Ten or more counts support this clonotype. V and J are TRBV6-6 and TRBJ2-5; D may correspond to TRBD1 or TRBD2 (6 bases each). The ends were cut back, 0 bases at V and 2 bases at J, with 10 bases in the middle. Germline V lookup: CDR1 MNHNY, CDR2 SVGAGI (reference sequence). This CDR3 region has 15 residues. CDR3 in amino acids: CASSYSGGPQETQYF. The CDR3 coding sequence is TGTGCCAGCAGTTACTCTGGGGGGCCGCAAGAGACCCAGTACTTC.